This record concerns one T cell receptor beta chain sequence. The specificity of this receptor is unknown. Per-nucleotide qualities are absent, and no much larger clonotype sits a single base away. This entry belongs to a study of cytomegalovirus exposure and HLA in healthy donors (dated by TCRdb to about 2017). For the study in its entirety: An earlier analysis of about 560 of the donors reported approximately 300 Gb of sequence data and 117 million unique TCR beta sequences obtained from about 180 million T cells. An early release that covered some 630 HLA-typed donors contained about 300 gigabases of sequencing data and 75 million to 100 million unique TCR sequences. Of the roughly 410 genotyped donors, 75% to 85% were placed in the genetic ancestry cluster associated with self-reported Caucasian donors. The study was designed to test whether signatures of past pathogen exposure could be identified by cataloging public T cell receptors. The study profiled the T cell repertoires of fewer than 850 subjects by immunosequencing and related them to cytomegalovirus serostatus. Besides the first cohort of approximately 670 subjects, a separate validation cohort made up of 90 to 150 different subjects was used. The study combined high-throughput TCR immunosequencing, statistical association of individual TCRs with disease status, and machine learning to predict cytomegalovirus infection status. To study patterns of TCR occurrence, a later analysis re-analyzed previously published TCR beta repertoires from more than 550 donors and added high-resolution HLA genotyping. Rather than using new phenotypic data, the later analysis identified candidate immune exposures from TCR beta sequences and from how often those sequences occurred across donors. An earlier analysis of several hundred of the donors applied high-throughput TCR beta sequencing to assess whether each TCR beta V gene segment acted as functional or pseudogenic. Donor age, sex, ethnicity and CMV serostatus were collected together with the repertoire data. A later genetic analysis used genome-wide SNP genotypes for about three fifths of the 666 donors, treating that subset as a discovery cohort. Every discovery cohort repertoire had been produced on one sequencing platform. HLA typing covered class I and class II loci at four-digit resolution. The number of donors typed differed by locus, with roughly 620-630 for A, B, C, DRB1 and DQB1, more than 500 for DQA1, some 570 for DPA1, and some 450 for DPB1. Four or five DR-DQ haplotypes were handled as single units for association and clustering because linkage in the cohort was strong. On average, 235,054 unique TCR beta nucleotide sequences were sequenced per donor among 398 genotyped donors of the cohort, with roughly 18% of those sequences being non-productive.

Results and caveats for the whole study, not just this receptor: In a later analysis, HLA-associated TCR beta chains were found to be more clonally expanded and to have lower generation probabilities than equally common non-associated chains. It was suggested by the authors that the approach could potentially be generalized to other disease states and immunological phenotypes. In a later analysis, several top co-occurrence clusters were reported to appear linked to parvovirus B19, influenza, CMV and Epstein-Barr virus. CMV serostatus was the only immune exposure information available for the cohort. A further reported finding was that TCR beta sequences accurately predicted the HLA-A and HLA-B alleles for most subjects in the first cohort. In this cohort, only TCR beta chains were sequenced, and detectable features were limited by the absence of alpha or paired-chain data. Specific HLA alleles were associated with more than 15,000 TCR beta sequences at a false discovery rate of 0.05 in a later analysis. Correlated functional status among segregating V segments might be attributable to linkage disequilibrium, but an unknown experimental factor could not be ruled out. A later genetic analysis reported fewer N-insertions in productive TCRs among donors in an Asian-associated ancestry cluster than the roughly 640-donor mean. Three of the identified cytomegalovirus-associated TCR beta chains were confirmed in vitro to be specific for cytomegalovirus antigens. A later genetic analysis associated a missense DCLRE1C variant with V-gene and J-gene trimming of TCR beta chains, and an independent cohort replicated the association. Because HLA typing was missing for some donors at each locus, association tests included only the typed subset. In a later analysis, most CMV-associated TCR beta chains were found to appear HLA-restricted, with HLA associations seemingly driven largely by CMV exposure. Most TCR sequences were seen in very few donors, while some public TCRs were found in many individuals. Cytomegalovirus status was reported to be diagnosed by the classifier with high specificity and sensitivity in both the original and validation cohorts. A later analysis found that TCR association rates varied across HLA loci, with DRB1 alleles showing the most associated TCRs and HLA-C alleles the fewest. The presence/absence analyses assumed that sequencing depth was roughly uniform across donors, and that assumption may not be true. A cluster of highly shared sequence variants was judged likely to be a technical artifact of the sequencing pipeline. The study gave a list of 150 to 200 TCR beta chains associated with cytomegalovirus. In an earlier analysis of about 550 of the donors, most TCR beta V segments were observed in productive rearrangements about 87% or about 30% of the time, broadly matching IMGT annotations. Strong co-occurrence of HLA alleles, especially DR and DQ, made assigning TCR associations to individual alleles difficult. Because counts were too low, roughly 17 rarely observed V segments, including chromosome 9 orphons, were left out of the earlier analysis of 587 of the donors. Some IMGT-functional V segments, including TRBV6-2 and TRBV6-3, could not be told apart with the 87-base-pair reads, so those segments were excluded.

Library preparation used the immunoSEQ multiplex PCR assay. For the multiplex PCR, a mixture combining 60 forward primers for TCR Vbeta segments and 13 reverse primers for TCR Jbeta segments was used. A multiplex PCR assay on genomic DNA amplified the CDR3 region of rearranged TCR beta genes. The amplified TCR beta libraries were sequenced on the Illumina HiSeq System as 87-base-pair reads. The paper's data handling went like this. In a later analysis, 77 million or so unique TCR beta chains were counted across the approximately 620 repertoires, and approximately 11 million of these chains were shared by at least two donors. Raw reads were error-corrected and collapsed into unique sequences by a nearest-neighbor algorithm in which closely related sequences were merged to remove PCR and sequencing errors. Alignment of CDR3 sequences to IMGT reference sequences was used to assign V, D and J gene segments. Each retained sequence needed at least a six-nucleotide match to both a V gene segment and a J gene segment. A rearrangement was called productive if the CDR3 had no stop codons and remained in frame with V and J, and every other rearrangement was called non-productive. Following IMGT convention, CDR3 was defined as the stretch from the second conserved V-encoded cysteine to the conserved J-encoded phenylalanine. The earlier analysis of about 530 of the donors excluded any sequence lacking an unambiguous match to a single V gene segment. In an earlier analysis of approximately 500 of the donors, a V segment was called functional when productive rearrangements were above 56.7%, and segregating when the standard deviation between donors exceeded 5%. A statistical classification framework was built for diagnosing cytomegalovirus status from the catalog of TCR beta chain sequences. A later analysis assigned V and J genes by comparing TCR nucleotide sequences with IMGT/GENE-DB human TR gene sequences. Using the TCRdist pipeline, a later analysis assigned CDR3 sequences along with most-parsimonious VDJ recombination scenarios. In a later analysis, each TCR beta chain was defined by its CDR3 amino acid sequence together with its V-gene family, and reads without a unique V-gene family were excluded. In a later analysis, 500 to 700 highly shared, low-generation-probability nucleotide sequences were removed to address suspected cross-contamination and a sequencing artifact. In a later analysis, a clonal expansion index for each public chain was calculated from normalized within-repertoire ranks of inferred template counts. Generation probabilities in a later analysis came from a VDJ recombination model fitted to out-of-frame rearrangements, and those results were checked against IGoR. A later analysis scored TCR-TCR, TCR-HLA and TCR-CMV co-occurrence with hypergeometric tests, applying a repertoire-size bias correction to TCR pairs. A later analysis estimated false discovery rates by permuting HLA or CMV assignments 20 times. In a later analysis, co-occurring TCRs were grouped using DBSCAN, with TCRdist sequence similarity added in when clustering inside HLA-allele-positive subsets. Repertoires with fewer than 30,000 or more than 120,000 public chains, plus five repertoires with anomalous nucleotide sharing, were excluded from co-occurrence clustering. This immuneACCESS table, as held by TCRdb, lists in-frame sequences with V and J called but not all clones. Of the missing ones, under half trace to an unresolved V gene in checked studies; the others have no known cause. V and J calls and clone size are as listed in that table; D and trimming were resolved from the DNA. This sample comprises about 120,000 clones, about 80% of them detected only once. The ten largest clonotypes hold about 10% of the sample.

The CDR3 measures 14 amino acids from cysteine to phenylalanine. The entry retains the CDR3 DNA only, 42 bases that are in frame from base 1. According to the germline V gene, CDR1 reads MDHEN and CDR2 reads SYDVKM. The junction shows trimming of 5 bases on V and 5 bases on J, plus 13 bases between the germline ends. In total, approximately 700 healthy bone marrow donors made up the cohort. Cohort members were all nominally healthy when sampled, although unrecorded immune exposures were likely present. The donor tested CMV seropositive, placing the donor among the 290 or so seropositive members of the cohort. A peripheral blood sample was provided by each donor, and peripheral blood mononuclear cells were used for TCR beta sequencing. Genomic DNA extraction from the blood cell samples was performed with the Qiagen DNeasy Blood Extraction Kit.

The source of this sequence is a female donor in good health and CMV-seropositive. Sequenced: PBMCs. This chain joins TRBV28 to TRBJ1-5; TRBD1 might be the D gene, on 6 matching bases. This receptor has the CDR3 CASSPLTGYQPQHF. At the DNA level, the sequence is TGTGCCAGCAGTCCCTTAACAGGGTATCAGCCCCAGCATTTT.